This T cell receptor (beta chain) is drawn from a study of blood T cell repertoires in COVID-19. V was pared by 0 bases and J by 8 bases, with 15 bases between. CDR1 and CDR2 (germline): SGHDT, YYEEEE. The CDR3 consists of 15 residues. Sequencing used immunoSEQ multiplex PCR; TCRdb keeps in-frame clones, though not all of them. The sample includes fewer than 90,000 clones, 78% seen only once; the top ten take about 5.7%. This sequence was found in a man between 70 and 80 years old with COVID-19, enrolled during active disease. The chain links TRBV5-6 to TRBJ2-1; D not resolved. Sequenced sample: peripheral blood. The CDR3 DNA follows: TGTGCCAGCAGCTTGGGGTGGAGCACACCGGATGAGCAGTTCTTC. Residues: CASSLGWSTPDEQFF.